Following are 29 T cell receptor beta chains from one sample sequenced in a study of blood T cell repertoires in COVID-19. Some clones are missing from TCRdb's copy, which holds only in-frame ones; the method was immunoSEQ multiplex PCR. The table lists 250,000 to 300,000 clones, approximately 88% of them singletons. Sequenced material: peripheral blood. The source of these receptors is a woman aged 40 to 55 who had recovered from COVID-19.

V gene TRBV30 combines with J gene TRBJ2-7; 7 bases match TRBD2. V lost 5 bases and J lost 3; bases outside the gene matches: 10. The CDR3 has 14 amino acids. Germline lookup yields CDR1 GTSNPN and CDR2 SVGIG (reference sequence). CDR3 DNA: TGTGCCTGGGGTCCTGCAGCGGGAAACTACGAGCAGTACTTC. Residues: CAWGPAAGNYEQYF.

The chain couples TRBV11-3 to TRBJ2-1; 8 bases are a match to TRBD2. Germline CDR1 and CDR2: SGHNT and YENEEA. The junction had 14 bases not matched to a gene; V was cut back by 10 bases and J by 3 bases. The CDR3 sequence is 16 residues long. In DNA, the CDR3 is TGTGCCACTCAGTGGTTCGGGAGGGCCCTCTACAATGAGCAGTTCTTC. It yields the protein CATQWFGRALYNEQFF.

V gene TRBV28 combines with J gene TRBJ2-7; TRBD2 matches 11 bases. The junction had 8 bases not matched to a gene; V was cut back by 2 bases and J by 5 bases. The CDR3 consists of 16 residues. Germline values: CDR1 MDHEN, CDR2 SYDVKM. The CDR3 sequence: CASSLGLAGGPHEQYF. The CDR3, as DNA: TGTGCCAGCAGTTTAGGGTTAGCGGGAGGGCCCCACGAGCAGTACTTC.

The rearrangement uses TRBV6-1 and TRBJ1-2; D is undetermined. CDR1 is MNHNS and CDR2 is SASEGT in the germline V gene. The CDR3 extends over 15 amino acids. V lost 0 bases and J lost 3, with 11 bases in between. The CDR3 protein is CASSEARAADYGYTF. The CDR3 bases are TGTGCCAGCAGTGAAGCGCGGGCAGCCGACTATGGCTACACCTTC.

The chain links TRBV4-1 to TRBJ2-7; D is uncertain. V lost 0 bases and J lost 2, with 8 bases in between. The germline gives CDR1 MGHRA, CDR2 YSYEKL. CDR3 size: 14 residues. DNA of the CDR3: TGCGCCAGCAGCCAAGATGTGAGCCCCTACGAGCAGTACTTC. This encodes CASSQDVSPYEQYF.

The chain employs TRBV27 and TRBJ1-4; D call uncertain. Trimming took 5 bases from V and 7 from J, leaving 14 bases between them. Germline V CDR1 and CDR2: MNHEY, SMNVEV (reference sequence). The CDR3 runs to 14 residues. Here the CDR3 DNA reads TGTGCCAGCAGTCAGACCCGGGCGGGTGAAAAACTGTTTTTT. This codes for CASSQTRAGEKLFF.

V usage is TRBV14 and J usage is TRBJ2-7; tentative D call: TRBD2 (6 bases). CDR3 size: 15 residues. V was clipped by 3 bases and J by 4 bases, with 16 bases between them. CDR1 and CDR2 (germline): SGHDN, FVKESK. The chain's CDR3 is CASSHVPTGGYEQYF. CDR3 in DNA: TGTGCCAGCAGCCACGTGCCGACTGGAGGGTACGAGCAGTACTTC.

The rearrangement joins TRBV25-1 to TRBJ1-3; TRBD1 agrees at 7 bases. Germline trimming cut 4 bases from V and 5 bases from J; bases unmatched to any gene: 8. Germline-derived CDR1 and CDR2 are MGHDK and SYGVNS. The CDR3 runs 15 residues. The CDR3 reads CASSGGQGERNTIYF. The CDR3 bases are TGTGCCAGCAGTGGAGGGCAGGGGGAAAGAAACACCATATATTTT.

The chain carries TRBV11-2 and TRBJ2-3, with 12 bases lining up with TRBD1. CDR1 is SGHAT, CDR2 FQNNGV, per germline. The V and J ends lost 3 bases and 4 bases, in that order; junction bases with no gene match: 5. This CDR3 is 16 amino acids long. CDR3 DNA sequence: TGTGCCAGCAGCTTGTGGGGGACAGGGGGCCCAGATACGCAGTATTTT. It yields the protein CASSLWGTGGPDTQYF.

Here the CDR3 DNA reads TGTGCCACCAGTGATTTCGGGTGGGGGACAGGCACCGGGGAGCTGTTTTTT. This codes for CATSDFGWGTGTGELFF. The chain is built from TRBV24-1 and TRBJ2-2; 8 nucleotides align to TRBD1. Trimming took 1 base from V and 4 from J; bases not matched to a gene: 7. CDR1 KGHDR and CDR2 SFDVKD come from the germline V gene. The CDR3 contains 17 residues.

The chain carries TRBV9 and TRBJ1-4, with D tentatively TRBD1 (6 bases). Trimming removed 3 bases from V and 8 bases from J, with 17 bases in between. In germline, CDR1 is SGDLS, CDR2 YYNGEE. The CDR3 runs 15 residues. The DNA of the CDR3 is TGTGCCAGCAGCGCTACACAGGGTCCTGAAGAAAAACTGTTTTTT. Translation: CASSATQGPEEKLFF.

V gene TRBV19 combines with J gene TRBJ1-2; D call uncertain. Trimming removed 3 bases from V and 1 base from J, with 15 bases in between. The CDR3 runs to 16 residues. Germline V gene lookup returns CDR1 LNHDA and CDR2 SQIVND (reference sequence). The CDR3 region is CASSINRLALNYGYTF. Written as DNA, the CDR3 is TGTGCCAGTAGTATCAACAGACTAGCTCTTAACTATGGCTACACCTTC.

This chain uses TRBV14 with TRBJ2-7; D is unclear. The V end was cut by 0 bases, the J end by 5 bases, with 14 bases between. The length of the CDR3 is 15 residues. Germline V lookup: CDR1 SGHDN, CDR2 FVKESK. CDR3 amino acids: CASSQEWQVDNEQYF. CDR3 DNA sequence: TGTGCCAGCAGCCAAGAATGGCAGGTCGACAACGAGCAGTACTTC.

This sequence joins TRBV5-4 and TRBJ2-2; no definite D call. Germline CDR1 SGHNT, CDR2 YYREEE (reference sequence). V lost 0 bases and J lost 1, with 7 bases in between. This CDR3 comprises 15 residues. In nucleotides, the CDR3 is TGTGCCAGCAGCTTGGGGCAGTGGAACACCGGGGAGCTGTTTTTT. Protein sequence: CASSLGQWNTGELFF.

The J gene is TRBJ2-1, the V gene TRBV5-1; D may be TRBD2 (5 bases). The germline CDR1 and CDR2 sequences are SGHRS and YFSETQ. The CDR3 contains 13 residues. Trimming cost V 6 bases and J 10 bases, with 17 bases left between them. The CDR3 DNA reads as TGCGCCAGCACCGGACTGGACGACGGGGAGCAGTTCTTC. It codes for CASTGLDDGEQFF.

The genes are TRBV6-5 and TRBJ1-1; the D is unclear. The germline V and J ends were trimmed by 7 bases and 0 bases, with 15 bases remaining between them. CDR1 is MNHEY and CDR2 is SVGAGI in the germline V gene. CDR3 length: 15 amino acids. CDR3 sequence (DNA): TGTGCCAGCACCTTACGTCGGGATATGAACACTGAAGCTTTCTTT. Its translation: CASTLRRDMNTEAFF.

V usage is TRBV5-1 and J usage is TRBJ1-6; TRBD1 aligns across 7 bases. Unmatched junction bases numbered 6, after V lost 5 bases and J lost 7 bases. The length of the CDR3 is 14 residues. CDR1 and CDR2 from the germline V gene are SGHRS and YFSETQ. CDR3 sequence reads: CASSSGTANSPLHF. The CDR3 nucleotides read TGCGCCAGCAGTTCAGGGACAGCCAATTCACCCCTCCACTTT. Full variable domain (remainder filled in from reference TRBV5-1 and TRBJ1-6): KAGVTQTPRYLIKTRGQQVTLSCSPISGHRSVSWYQQTPGQGLQFLFEYFSETQRNKGNFPGRFSGRQFSNSRSEMNVSTLELGDSALYLCASSSGTANSPLHFGNGTRLTVT.

This chain joins TRBV6-2 or TRBV6-3 and TRBJ1-1, with TRBD1 as a possible D gene (5 bases). This CDR3 is built from 15 residues. V was shortened by 4 bases and J by 4 bases, with 16 bases between the two germline ends. Germline V CDR1 and CDR2: MNHEY, SVGEGT. This CDR3 reads CASSSEQVGFTEAFF. For the CDR3, the DNA is TGTGCCAGCAGTTCAGAACAGGTGGGTTTCACTGAAGCTTTCTTT.

This chain connects TRBV5-4 to TRBJ2-7; 10 positions agree with TRBD2. Germline loops: CDR1 SGHNT, CDR2 YYREEE (reference sequence). V dropped 4 bases and J dropped 2; count of bases not matched to a gene: 6. The CDR3 length is 15 residues. The CDR3 nucleotides read TGTGCCAGCAGCCCCGGGACTAGCGAGACCTACGAGCAGTACTTC. The encoded protein is CASSPGTSETYEQYF.

The V call is TRBV6-2 or TRBV6-3, the J call TRBJ2-7; a weak D match, TRBD1 (5 bases). The CDR3 is made up of 13 amino acids. V was cut by 6 bases and J by 6 bases, with 15 bases left in between. Germline loops: CDR1 MNHEY, CDR2 SVGEGT. In DNA form, the CDR3 reads TGTGCCAGCAGCTGGGTCTCTAGGGGCGAGCAGTACTTC. The encoded protein is CASSWVSRGEQYF.

V and J are TRBV10-3 and TRBJ2-7, with D hard to call. The CDR3 runs to 13 residues. Per germline, CDR1 ENHRY and CDR2 SYGVKD. V lost 3 bases and J 0 bases, leaving 6 bases between the germline ends. The CDR3: CAISDSSSYEQYF. For the CDR3, the DNA is TGTGCCATCAGTGACTCGAGCTCCTACGAGCAGTACTTC.

The chain uses TRBV27 and TRBJ2-7; tentative D call: TRBD2 (6 bases). The CDR3 sequence is 13 residues long. Per the germline V gene, CDR1 is MNHEY and CDR2 is SMNVEV (reference sequence). Trimming took off 5 bases at V and 2 bases at J, with 10 bases between the two ends. The CDR3 nucleotides read TGTGCCAGCAGTACGGACTATACCTACGAGCAGTACTTC. It encodes CASSTDYTYEQYF.

The chain has TRBV12-3 or TRBV12-4 and TRBJ1-4; D gene ambiguous. The CDR3 spans 12 residues. V gave up 9 bases and J gave up 7 bases, with 12 bases separating them. In nucleotides, the CDR3 is TGTGCCAGTGGGAGGGCCGGTGAAAAACTGTTTTTT. It translates to CASGRAGEKLFF.

The rearrangement joins TRBV6-5 to TRBJ2-1; 12 nucleotides align to TRBD2. The CDR3 contains 15 residues. Germline V gene data show CDR1 as MNHEY and CDR2 as SVGAGI. With 7 bases clipped from V and 6 bases from J, the junction kept 7 bases outside the gene matches. CDR3 coding DNA: TGTGCCAGCAATTTACTAGCGGGAGGAAGCAATGAGCAGTTCTTC. This codes for CASNLLAGGSNEQFF.

The CDR3 reads CASSKTGMDEAFF. CDR3 in DNA: TGTGCCAGTAGTAAAACAGGGATGGATGAAGCTTTCTTT. The chain is built from TRBV19 and TRBJ1-1; possibly TRBD1 for D (6 bases). Trimming removed 4 bases from V and 7 bases from J, with 13 bases in between. Germline loops: CDR1 LNHDA, CDR2 SQIVND (reference sequence). The CDR3 is made up of 13 amino acids.

The chain uses TRBV9 and TRBJ2-1; 7 bases are shared with TRBD2. Germline V gives CDR1 SGDLS, CDR2 YYNGEE. CDR3 length equals 19 residues. J was trimmed by 5 bases and V by 0 bases; bases with no gene match: 17. The CDR3 loop is CASSVDLGVVGLADNEQFF. The CDR3 bases are TGTGCCAGCAGCGTAGATCTCGGGGTTGTTGGTCTAGCGGACAATGAGCAGTTCTTC.

The chain has TRBV25-1 and TRBJ1-1, with a weak D call TRBD1 (6 bases). CDR1 MGHDK and CDR2 SYGVNS come from the germline V gene. The CDR3 runs 16 residues. The V end lost 6 bases, the J end lost 1 base, and 18 bases lay between the germline ends. CDR3 region: CASRDSSQLKNTEAFF. The CDR3 bases are TGTGCCAGCAGGGACAGCTCCCAACTCAAGAACACTGAAGCTTTCTTT.

The rearrangement uses TRBV4-2 and TRBJ2-7, with no clear D. CDR3 length: 16 residues. V lost 2 bases and J 2 bases, leaving 16 bases between the germline ends. Germline values: CDR1 LGHNA, CDR2 YNFKEQ. The CDR3 loop reads CASSQTLASSAYEQYF. The CDR3, as DNA: TGTGCCAGCAGCCAAACCCTCGCTAGTTCCGCCTACGAGCAGTACTTC.

The chain has TRBV13 and TRBJ2-1; 13 nucleotides line up with TRBD2. From germline, CDR1 is PRHDT and CDR2 FYEKMQ (reference sequence). This CDR3 is 15 amino acids long. The V and J ends lost 7 bases and 8 bases, in that order; junction bases with no gene match: 8. The CDR3 loop is CASILGTSGRDEQFF. Here the CDR3 DNA reads TGTGCCAGCATCCTGGGAACTAGCGGGAGGGATGAGCAGTTCTTC.